The TCR beta chain under discussion was sequenced for a study of T cell repertoires in MIS-A myocarditis. This CDR3 spans 16 amino acids. V lost 7 bases to trimming and J lost 1 base, with 19 bases between them. Per germline, CDR1 LNHDA and CDR2 SQIVND (reference sequence). TCRdb's table, derived via immunoSEQ multiplex PCR, lists solely in-frame clones and lacks some. The table lists thousands of clones, 78% of them singletons. Sequences were obtained from right inferior lung lobe tissue obtained at autopsy. V is TRBV19 and J is TRBJ1-1; possible D gene TRBD1, 5 bases. This sequence originates from a man aged 18 to 29 with fulminant myocarditis from multisystem inflammatory syndrome in adults (MIS-A) after COVID-19. The CDR3 loop is CASKGDFGRGNTEAFF. For the CDR3, the DNA is TGTGCCAGTAAAGGCGACTTTGGGAGGGGGAACACTGAAGCTTTCTTT.